This T cell receptor (beta chain) was recorded in a study of CD8+ T cells in alopecia areata. V dropped 4 bases and J dropped 5 bases, with 17 bases sitting between them. The CDR3 length is 15 residues. Germline CDR1 reads SGHTA; CDR2 reads FQGNSA. Sequencing used cDNA as its template, made by extracting RNA and reverse transcribing it. The repertoire was sequenced with immunoSEQ multiplex PCR; TCRdb's copy has only in-frame clones and lacks some. The profile covers about 150,000 clones, with 50% to 65% appearing a single time and approximately 4.8% taken by the ten largest. Concerning this clone: What it recognizes is unknown.

Study-level findings and limits: There were also resident alphabeta T cells of normal skin sequenced in scalp samples.

Investigators sorted PBMCs to obtain both CD4+ and CD8+ T cells. The gene calls are TRBV7-2 and TRBJ1-1; tentative D call: TRBD1 (6 bases). The sequence derives from a human donor in good health. The sequenced material came from CD4+ T cells sorted from blood. The CDR3 here is CASSSGGGVGTEAFF. In DNA, the CDR3 is TGTGCCAGCAGCTCCGGAGGGGGGGTAGGTACTGAAGCTTTCTTT.